A single sample is the source of the 15 T cell receptor beta chains below, sequenced in a study of blood T cell repertoires in COVID-19. Sequencing used immunoSEQ multiplex PCR; TCRdb keeps in-frame clones, though not all of them. The sample carries 25,000 to 35,000 clones, around 86% recorded once. Input material: peripheral blood. The receptor set was obtained from a human donor in a cohort sampled during active COVID-19. The donor label of this sample is uncertain.

The chain recombines TRBV5-1 with TRBJ1-4; 7 nucleotides match TRBD1. Trimming at V came to 4 bases and at J to 5 bases, leaving 8 bases not matched to a gene. Germline V lookup: CDR1 SGHRS, CDR2 YFSETQ. This CDR3 has 15 residues. The CDR3 nucleotides are TGCGCCAGCAGCCAGGACAGGATGAGCAATGAAAAACTGTTTTTT. It specifies CASSQDRMSNEKLFF.

This clone was seen only once. The chain links TRBV5-1 to TRBJ1-1; D is undetermined. The CDR3 runs to 12 residues. Germline CDR1 is SGHRS and CDR2 is YFSETQ. V lost 4 bases and J 1 base, leaving 5 bases between the germline ends. The CDR3 nucleotides are TGCGCCAGCAGCGAGGGGAACACTGAAGCTTTCTTT. It translates to CASSEGNTEAFF. The full variable domain, rest sourced from reference TRBV5-1 and TRBJ1-1, is KAGVTQTPRYLIKTRGQQVTLSCSPISGHRSVSWYQQTPGQGLQFLFEYFSETQRNKGNFPGRFSGRQFSNSRSEMNVSTLELGDSALYLCASSEGNTEAFFGQGTRLTVV.

The chain combines TRBV5-1 with TRBJ2-1; 10 bases are shared with TRBD2. The CDR3 length is 18 residues. V shed 0 bases and J 4 bases; nucleotides not matched to a gene: 10. Per the germline V gene, CDR1 is SGHRS and CDR2 is YFSETQ. The CDR3 DNA is TGCGCCAGCAGCTTGGAAGGACTCCGTAGCGGGAGGTACAATGAGCAGTTCTTC. This sequence encodes CASSLEGLRSGRYNEQFF.

This chain connects TRBV3-1 (or the pseudogene TRBV3-2) to TRBJ1-1; TRBD1 might be the D (6 bases). CDR3 size: 12 residues. Germline V gene sequence: CDR1 LGHDT, CDR2 YNNKEL (reference sequence). V shed 3 bases and J shed 10 bases, with 12 bases lying between them. The CDR3 nucleotides are TGTGCCAGCAGCCAGGCCCCAGGGGTAGCTTTCTTT. It codes for CASSQAPGVAFF.

The chain's CDR3 is CASSPDFSGANVLTF. In DNA, the CDR3 is TGTGCCAGCTCACCTGACTTCTCTGGGGCCAACGTCCTGACTTTC. The chain combines TRBV18 with TRBJ2-6; no clear D gene. V dropped 3 bases and J dropped 0 bases, with 6 bases sitting between them. Germline CDR1 is KGHSH and CDR2 is LQKENI. CDR3 size: 15 residues.

The V and J genes are TRBV5-5 and TRBJ2-7; 8 bases agree with TRBD2. The CDR3 consists of 16 residues. V dropped 0 bases and J dropped 2; count of bases not matched to a gene: 7. The germline V gene has CDR1 SGHKS and CDR2 YYEKEE (reference sequence). CDR3 sequence (DNA): TGTGCCAGCAGCTTGGTGGGGACTAGGGGGACCTACGAGCAGTACTTC. Translation gives CASSLVGTRGTYEQYF.

The chain uses TRBV28 and TRBJ2-2, with D maybe TRBD2 (6 bases). The CDR3 is 15 residues long. CDR1 MDHEN and CDR2 SYDVKM come from the germline V gene. V lost 1 base and J 6 bases, leaving 12 bases between the germline ends. The CDR3 sequence is CASSLYGSRSGELFF. In nucleotides, the CDR3 is TGTGCCAGCAGTTTATACGGGAGTCGCTCCGGGGAGCTGTTTTTT.

The J gene is TRBJ2-1, the V gene TRBV3-1 (or the pseudogene TRBV3-2); 9 positions match TRBD2. Germline CDR1 is LGHDT and CDR2 is YNNKEL (reference sequence). The length of the CDR3 is 17 residues. V trimming: 0 bases; J trimming: 8 bases; junction bases outside the gene matches: 11. The CDR3 reads CASSQDRREGGGHEQFF. The CDR3 DNA reads TGTGCCAGCAGCCAAGACCGGCGGGAGGGCGGGGGGCATGAGCAGTTCTTC.

The chain couples TRBV30 to TRBJ1-3; D is unresolved. V gave up 0 bases and J gave up 6 bases, with 3 bases separating them. Germline CDR1 reads GTSNPN; CDR2 reads SVGIG (reference sequence). The CDR3 runs to 11 residues. The CDR3 DNA is TGTGCCTGGAGTGTACAAAACACCATATATTTT. This sequence encodes CAWSVQNTIYF.

This chain joins TRBV2 and TRBJ2-3; 14 bases map to TRBD2. Losses at the gene ends were 5 bases for V and 6 bases for J; bases not matched to a gene: 4. This CDR3 is 15 amino acids long. The germline gives CDR1 SNHLY, CDR2 FYNNEI. The CDR3 nucleotides are TGTGCCAGCAGTAGCAGACTAGCGGGAGGGGATACGCAGTATTTT. Translation gives CASSSRLAGGDTQYF.

The chain joins TRBV28 to TRBJ1-5; 7 bases map to TRBD1. The CDR3 is 14 amino acids. CDR1 is MDHEN and CDR2 is SYDVKM in the germline V gene. V was clipped by 5 bases and J by 5 bases; unmatched bases: 6. The CDR3 DNA sequence: TGTGCCAGCAGTACCGACAGGGTCTATCAGCCCCAGCATTTT. The encoded protein is CASSTDRVYQPQHF.

This chain joins TRBV24-1 and TRBJ2-5, with D possibly matching TRBD1 (5 bases). Trimming removed 0 bases at V and 4 bases at J, with 11 bases between. The CDR3 has 15 amino acids. CDR1 and CDR2 (germline): KGHDR, SFDVKD. The CDR3 region is CATSDLQGNRETQYF. The CDR3, as DNA: TGTGCCACCAGTGATTTGCAGGGAAATCGAGAGACCCAGTACTTC.

This chain links TRBV10-2 with TRBJ2-3, with TRBD2 identical over 11 bases. V gave up 5 bases and J gave up 6 bases; unmatched junction bases: 4. The CDR3 spans 14 residues. Per the germline V gene, CDR1 is WSHSY and CDR2 is SAAADI. CDR3 in DNA: TGCGCCAGCAGTACTAGCGGGAGTCGGGATACGCAGTATTTT. Translated: CASSTSGSRDTQYF.

The chain is built from TRBV9 and TRBJ1-5; D gene unclear. The germline CDR1 and CDR2 sequences are SGDLS and YYNGEE. CDR3 length equals 14 residues. The V and J ends lost 4 bases and 6 bases respectively, with 14 bases between them. This CDR3 is CASSPPGEGQPQHF. The CDR3 nucleotides read TGTGCCAGCAGCCCCCCAGGAGAGGGTCAGCCCCAGCATTTT.

A few counts support this clone. The chain recombines TRBV14 with TRBJ1-1, with 8 bases aligning to TRBD1. Per the germline V gene, CDR1 is SGHDN and CDR2 is FVKESK. V lost 3 bases, J lost 5 bases, and 2 bases stayed unmatched. The CDR3 totals 13 residues. In nucleotides, the CDR3 is TGTGCCAGCAGCCAGAACAGGGGGACTGAAGCTTTCTTT. Residues: CASSQNRGTEAFF.